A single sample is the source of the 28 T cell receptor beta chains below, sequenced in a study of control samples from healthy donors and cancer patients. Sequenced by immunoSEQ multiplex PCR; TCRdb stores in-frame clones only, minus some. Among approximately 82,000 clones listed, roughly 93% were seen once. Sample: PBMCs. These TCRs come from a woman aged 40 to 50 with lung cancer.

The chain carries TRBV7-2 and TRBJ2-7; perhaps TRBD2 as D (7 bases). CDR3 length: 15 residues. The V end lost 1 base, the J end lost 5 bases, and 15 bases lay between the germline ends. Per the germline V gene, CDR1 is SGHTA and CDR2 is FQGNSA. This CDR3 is CASSLGRGGIDEQYF. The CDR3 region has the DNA TGTGCCAGCAGCTTAGGGAGGGGGGGTATTGACGAGCAGTACTTC.

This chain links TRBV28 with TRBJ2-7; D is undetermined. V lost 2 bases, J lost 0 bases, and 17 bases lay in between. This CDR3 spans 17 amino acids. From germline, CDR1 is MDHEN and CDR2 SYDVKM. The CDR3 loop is CASSLGPSKDPSYEQYF. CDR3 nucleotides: TGTGCCAGCAGTTTAGGCCCCAGCAAAGACCCCTCCTACGAGCAGTACTTC.

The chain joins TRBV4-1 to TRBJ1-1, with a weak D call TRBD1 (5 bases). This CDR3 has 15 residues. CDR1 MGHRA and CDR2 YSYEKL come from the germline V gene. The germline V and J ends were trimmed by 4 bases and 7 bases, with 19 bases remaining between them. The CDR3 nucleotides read TGCGCCAGCAGCCCCAGGGCCTCCGCGGGTAGTGAAGCTTTCTTT. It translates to CASSPRASAGSEAFF.

CDR3 region: CASSRLSGTTNEKLFF. As DNA, the CDR3 is TGTGCCAGCAGCCGACTGTCCGGGACAACTAATGAAAAACTGTTTTTT. The genes are TRBV9 and TRBJ1-4; D unclear. With 4 bases removed from V and 0 bases from J, the gap between germline ends came to 13 bases. Germline values: CDR1 SGDLS, CDR2 YYNGEE. The CDR3 is 16 residues long. Drawing the rest from reference TRBV9 and TRBJ1-4, the complete variable domain is DSGVTQTPKHLITATGQRVTLRCSPRSGDLSVYWYQQSLDQGLQFLIQYYNGEERAKGNILERFSAQQFPDLHSELNLSSLELGDSALYFCASSRLSGTTNEKLFFGSGTQLSVL.

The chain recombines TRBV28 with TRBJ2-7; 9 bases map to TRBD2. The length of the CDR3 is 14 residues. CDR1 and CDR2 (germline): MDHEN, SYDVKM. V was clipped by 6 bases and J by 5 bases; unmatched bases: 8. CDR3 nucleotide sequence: TGTGCCAGCAGCCCCTTCTCTAGCGGGGACGAGCAGTACTTC. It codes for CASSPFSSGDEQYF.

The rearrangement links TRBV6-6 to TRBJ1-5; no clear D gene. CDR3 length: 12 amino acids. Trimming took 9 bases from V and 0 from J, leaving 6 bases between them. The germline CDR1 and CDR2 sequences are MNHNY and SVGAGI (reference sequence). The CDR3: CASGDSNQPQHF. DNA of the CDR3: TGTGCCAGTGGAGATAGCAATCAGCCCCAGCATTTT.

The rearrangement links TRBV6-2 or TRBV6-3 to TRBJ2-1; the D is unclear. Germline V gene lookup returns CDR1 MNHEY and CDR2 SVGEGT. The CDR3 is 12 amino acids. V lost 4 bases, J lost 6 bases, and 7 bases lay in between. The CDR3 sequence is CASSWRSNEQFF. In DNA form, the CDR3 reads TGTGCCAGCAGTTGGCGTAGCAATGAGCAGTTCTTC.

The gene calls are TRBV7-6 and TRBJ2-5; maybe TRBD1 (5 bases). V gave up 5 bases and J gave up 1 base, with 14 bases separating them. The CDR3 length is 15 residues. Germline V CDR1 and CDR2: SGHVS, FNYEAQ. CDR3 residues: CASSQGIDSQETQYF. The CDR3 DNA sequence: TGTGCCAGCAGCCAAGGAATAGACAGCCAAGAGACCCAGTACTTC.

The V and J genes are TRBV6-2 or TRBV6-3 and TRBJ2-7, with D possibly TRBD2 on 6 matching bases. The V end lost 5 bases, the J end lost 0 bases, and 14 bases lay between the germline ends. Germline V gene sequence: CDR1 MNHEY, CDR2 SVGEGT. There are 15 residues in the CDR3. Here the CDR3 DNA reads TGTGCCAGCAGTGGCGGGACCTCCAGCTCCTACGAGCAGTACTTC. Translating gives CASSGGTSSSYEQYF.

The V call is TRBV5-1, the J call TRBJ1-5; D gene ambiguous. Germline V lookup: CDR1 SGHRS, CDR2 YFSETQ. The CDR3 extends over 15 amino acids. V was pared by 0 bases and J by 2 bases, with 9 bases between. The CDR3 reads CASSLGPEGNQPQHF. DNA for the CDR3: TGCGCCAGCAGCTTGGGCCCGGAAGGCAATCAGCCCCAGCATTTT.

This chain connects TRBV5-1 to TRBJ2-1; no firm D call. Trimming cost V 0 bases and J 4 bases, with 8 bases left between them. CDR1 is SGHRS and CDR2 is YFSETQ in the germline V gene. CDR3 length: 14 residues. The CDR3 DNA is TGCGCCAGCAGCTTGGATACGGCTTACAATGAGCAGTTCTTC. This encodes CASSLDTAYNEQFF.

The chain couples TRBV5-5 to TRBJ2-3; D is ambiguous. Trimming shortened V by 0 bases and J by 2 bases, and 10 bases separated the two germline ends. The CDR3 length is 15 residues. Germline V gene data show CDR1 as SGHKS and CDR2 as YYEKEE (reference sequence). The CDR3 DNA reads TGTGCCAGCAGCTTGGCTGGGCGGTACACAGATACGCAGTATTTT. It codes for CASSLAGRYTDTQYF.

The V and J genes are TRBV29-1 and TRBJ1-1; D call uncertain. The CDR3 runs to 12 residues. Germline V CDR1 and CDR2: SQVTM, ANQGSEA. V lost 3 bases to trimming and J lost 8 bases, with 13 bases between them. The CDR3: CSVEGEVLEAFF. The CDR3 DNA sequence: TGCAGCGTTGAGGGAGAGGTGTTGGAAGCTTTCTTT.

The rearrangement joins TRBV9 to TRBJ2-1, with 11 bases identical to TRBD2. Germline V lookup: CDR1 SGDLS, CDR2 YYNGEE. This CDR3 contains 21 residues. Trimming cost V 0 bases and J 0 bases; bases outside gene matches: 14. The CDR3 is CASSVVTSLAGGTSSYNEQFF. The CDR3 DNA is TGTGCCAGCAGCGTAGTAACTTCTCTAGCGGGGGGCACATCCTCCTACAATGAGCAGTTCTTC.

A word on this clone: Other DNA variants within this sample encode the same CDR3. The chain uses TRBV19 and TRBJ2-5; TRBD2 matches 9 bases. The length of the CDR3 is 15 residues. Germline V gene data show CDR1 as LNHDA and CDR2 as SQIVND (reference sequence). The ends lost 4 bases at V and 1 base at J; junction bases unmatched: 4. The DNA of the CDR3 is TGTGCCAGTAGTAGCGGGGGGGCAGTCCAAGAGACCCAGTACTTC. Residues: CASSSGGAVQETQYF.

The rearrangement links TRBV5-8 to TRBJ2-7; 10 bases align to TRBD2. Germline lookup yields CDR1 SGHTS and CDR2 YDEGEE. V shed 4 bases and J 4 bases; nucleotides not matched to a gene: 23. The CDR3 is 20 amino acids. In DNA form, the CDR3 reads TGTGCCAGCAGCCCCTCCGGGTCGCTAGCGGGGGCTGGTTTTTTTTACGAGCAGTACTTC. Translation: CASSPSGSLAGAGFFYEQYF.

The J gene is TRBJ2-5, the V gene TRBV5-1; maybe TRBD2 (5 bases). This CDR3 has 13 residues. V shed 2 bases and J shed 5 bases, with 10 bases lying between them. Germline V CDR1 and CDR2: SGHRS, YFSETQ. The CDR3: CASSFLSGETQYF. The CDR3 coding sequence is TGCGCCAGCAGCTTTTTGTCGGGGGAGACCCAGTACTTC.

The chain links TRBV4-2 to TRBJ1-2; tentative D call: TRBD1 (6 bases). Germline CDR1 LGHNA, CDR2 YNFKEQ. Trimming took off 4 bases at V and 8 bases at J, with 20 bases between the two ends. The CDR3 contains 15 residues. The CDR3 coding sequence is TGTGCCAGCAGCCCCCCCGGGGGCTCTTACTTGGGCTACACCTTC. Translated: CASSPPGGSYLGYTF.

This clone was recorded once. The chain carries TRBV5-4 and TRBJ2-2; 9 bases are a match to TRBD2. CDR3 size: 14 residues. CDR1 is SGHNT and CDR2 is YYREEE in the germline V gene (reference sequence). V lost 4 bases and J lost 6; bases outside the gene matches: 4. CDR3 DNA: TGTGCCAGCAGCCTGCGGGGGGGCGCCGGGGAGCTGTTTTTT. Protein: CASSLRGGAGELFF.

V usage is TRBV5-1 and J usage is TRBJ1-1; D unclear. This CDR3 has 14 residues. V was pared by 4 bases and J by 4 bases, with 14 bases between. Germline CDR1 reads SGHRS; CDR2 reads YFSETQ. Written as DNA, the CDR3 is TGCGCCAGCAGCCGTGCTGGGGAAGGCACTGAAGCTTTCTTT. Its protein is CASSRAGEGTEAFF.

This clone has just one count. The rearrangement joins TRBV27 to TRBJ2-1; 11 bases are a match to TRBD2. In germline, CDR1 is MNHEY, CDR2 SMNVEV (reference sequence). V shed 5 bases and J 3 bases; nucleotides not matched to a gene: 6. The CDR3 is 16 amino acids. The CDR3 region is CASSPPGLAGYNEQFF. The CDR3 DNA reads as TGTGCCAGCAGTCCGCCCGGACTAGCGGGCTACAATGAGCAGTTCTTC.

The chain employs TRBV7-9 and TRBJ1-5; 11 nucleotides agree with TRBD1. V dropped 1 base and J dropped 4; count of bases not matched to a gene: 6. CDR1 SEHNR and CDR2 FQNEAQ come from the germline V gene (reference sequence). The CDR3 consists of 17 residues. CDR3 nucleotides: TGTGCCAGCAGCTTAGGAGGGACAGGGGGTGCAAATCAGCCCCAGCATTTT. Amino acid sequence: CASSLGGTGGANQPQHF.

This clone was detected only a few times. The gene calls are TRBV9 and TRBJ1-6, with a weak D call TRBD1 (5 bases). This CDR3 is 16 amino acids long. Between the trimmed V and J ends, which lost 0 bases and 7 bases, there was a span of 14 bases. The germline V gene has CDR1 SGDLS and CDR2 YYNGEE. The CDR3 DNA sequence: TGTGCCAGCAGCGTAGAAATGGGGCGCGGCAATTCACCCCTCCACTTT. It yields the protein CASSVEMGRGNSPLHF.

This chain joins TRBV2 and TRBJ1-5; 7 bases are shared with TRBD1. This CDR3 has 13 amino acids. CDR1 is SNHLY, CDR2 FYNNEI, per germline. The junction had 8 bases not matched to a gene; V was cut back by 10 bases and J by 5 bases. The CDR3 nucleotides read TGTGCCACCAAGGGGACAGAAGATCAGCCCCAGCATTTT. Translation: CATKGTEDQPQHF.

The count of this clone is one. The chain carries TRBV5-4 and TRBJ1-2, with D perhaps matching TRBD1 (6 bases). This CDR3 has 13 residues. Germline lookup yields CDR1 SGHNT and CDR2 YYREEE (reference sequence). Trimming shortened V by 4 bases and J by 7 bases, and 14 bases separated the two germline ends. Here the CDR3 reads CASSLQGYSGYTF. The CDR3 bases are TGTGCCAGCAGCCTACAGGGATACAGTGGCTACACCTTC.

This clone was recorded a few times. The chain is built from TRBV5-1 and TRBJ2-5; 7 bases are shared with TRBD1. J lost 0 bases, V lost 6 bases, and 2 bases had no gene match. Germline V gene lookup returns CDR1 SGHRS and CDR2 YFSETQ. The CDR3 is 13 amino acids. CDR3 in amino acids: CASKTGDQETQYF. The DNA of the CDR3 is TGCGCCAGCAAAACAGGGGACCAAGAGACCCAGTACTTC. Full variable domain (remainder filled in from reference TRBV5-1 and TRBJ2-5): KAGVTQTPRYLIKTRGQQVTLSCSPISGHRSVSWYQQTPGQGLQFLFEYFSETQRNKGNFPGRFSGRQFSNSRSEMNVSTLELGDSALYLCASKTGDQETQYFGPGTRLLVL.

CDR3 in DNA: TGTGCCAGCAGCTCTTACTCCTCTGAAGCTTTCTTT. Its translation is CASSSYSSEAFF. J is TRBJ1-1 and V is TRBV5-6; D gene uncertain. CDR3 length: 12 amino acids. Germline V lookup: CDR1 SGHDT, CDR2 YYEEEE. The V end lost 3 bases, the J end lost 6 bases, and 9 bases lay between the germline ends. The full variable domain, rest sourced from reference TRBV5-6 and TRBJ1-1, is DAGVTQSPTHLIKTRGQQVTLRCSPKSGHDTVSWYQQALGQGPQFIFQYYEEEERQRGNFPDRFSGHQFPNYSSELNVNALLLGDSALYLCASSSYSSEAFFGQGTRLTVV.

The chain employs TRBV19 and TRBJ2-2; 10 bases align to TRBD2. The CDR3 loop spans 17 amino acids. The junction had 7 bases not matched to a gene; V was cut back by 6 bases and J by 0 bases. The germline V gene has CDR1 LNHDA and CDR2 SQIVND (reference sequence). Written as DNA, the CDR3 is TGTGCCAGTAGGCGAAGCGGGGGGGCGACGAACACCGGGGAGCTGTTTTTT. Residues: CASRRSGGATNTGELFF.